This is a list of T cell receptor beta chains from one sample in a study of shared clonotypes between healthy human individuals. Produced via immunoSEQ multiplex PCR; TCRdb's table is partial and in-frame only. The sample has 150,000 to 200,000 clones, roughly 70% seen once. Input material: memory CD4+ T cells sorted from blood. Every receptor here comes from a man under 40 in good health. Each CDR3 is given with its conserved first and last residue. Fields, in order: CDR3 length, D gene, J gene, V gene, clone size, CDR3 DNA, CDR3 protein. A D gene is named only where the DNA matches it firmly. Only part of the rows carry a size: once, few, many, or a class if the clone is expanded.

CDR3 length: 10; D gene: .; J gene: TRBJ1-2; V gene: TRBV20-1; clone size: few; CDR3 DNA: TGCAGTGCGATAGGGACACCCTACACCTTC; CDR3 protein: CSAIGTPYTF
CDR3 length: 13; D gene: .; J gene: TRBJ2-5; V gene: TRBV5-1; clone size: .; CDR3 DNA: TGCGCCAGCAGCTGGGAAGTGGGGGAGACCCAGTACTTC; CDR3 protein: CASSWEVGETQYF
CDR3 length: 16; D gene: TRBD1; J gene: TRBJ1-1; V gene: TRBV4-2; clone size: .; CDR3 DNA: TGTGCCAGCAGCCCAAGCCCAGGGGGCAAGAACACTGAAGCTTTCTTT; CDR3 protein: CASSPSPGGKNTEAFF
CDR3 length: 13; D gene: .; J gene: TRBJ2-7; V gene: TRBV2; clone size: few; CDR3 DNA: TGTGCCAGCAGTGAACGCGGGGTGGGGGAGCAGTACTTC; CDR3 protein: CASSERGVGEQYF
CDR3 length: 11; D gene: .; J gene: TRBJ2-1; V gene: TRBV2; clone size: .; CDR3 DNA: TGTGCCAGCAGTGAAGCGGATCTGGGGGTCTTC; CDR3 protein: CASSEADLGVF
CDR3 length: 14; D gene: .; J gene: TRBJ2-6; V gene: TRBV2; clone size: few; CDR3 DNA: TGTGCCAGCAGTTTAACAACGGGGGCCAACGTCCTGACTTTC; CDR3 protein: CASSLTTGANVLTF
CDR3 length: 13; D gene: .; J gene: TRBJ1-2; V gene: TRBV27; clone size: .; CDR3 DNA: TGTGCCAGCGGACTGACAGTAAACTATGGCTACACCTTC; CDR3 protein: CASGLTVNYGYTF
CDR3 length: 15; D gene: .; J gene: TRBJ1-1; V gene: TRBV7-8; clone size: .; CDR3 DNA: TGTGCCAGCAGCCCTAATCCGGCGGACGGAAGGGAAGCTTTCTTT; CDR3 protein: CASSPNPADGREAFF
CDR3 length: 16; D gene: TRBD1; J gene: TRBJ2-5; V gene: TRBV2; clone size: few; CDR3 DNA: TGTGCCAGCAGTGAGCTGGGACAGGGGGCTGGGGAGACCCAGTACTTC; CDR3 protein: CASSELGQGAGETQYF
CDR3 length: 15; D gene: .; J gene: TRBJ2-3; V gene: TRBV5-1; clone size: .; CDR3 DNA: TGCGCCAGCAGCTCTGCTAGATATAGCACAGATACGCAGTATTTT; CDR3 protein: CASSSARYSTDTQYF
CDR3 length: 14; D gene: TRBD1; J gene: TRBJ1-1; V gene: TRBV5-1; clone size: few; CDR3 DNA: TGCGCCAGCAGCCCCGGGACAGCGAACACTGAAGCTTTCTTT; CDR3 protein: CASSPGTANTEAFF
CDR3 length: 14; D gene: .; J gene: TRBJ1-5; V gene: TRBV28; clone size: .; CDR3 DNA: TGTGCCAGCAGCCGAGCCAGGGTGGGTCAGCCCCAGCATTTT; CDR3 protein: CASSRARVGQPQHF
CDR3 length: 14; D gene: .; J gene: TRBJ2-5; V gene: TRBV10-2; clone size: once; CDR3 DNA: TGCGCCAGCAGTAGAGGCCTCCCCCCTGAGACCCAGTACTTC; CDR3 protein: CASSRGLPPETQYF
CDR3 length: 12; D gene: .; J gene: TRBJ1-1; V gene: TRBV6-5; clone size: .; CDR3 DNA: TGTGCCAGCTCCACCAGGCTCACTGAAGCTTTCTTT; CDR3 protein: CASSTRLTEAFF
CDR3 length: 19; D gene: .; J gene: TRBJ1-2; V gene: TRBV5-1; clone size: .; CDR3 DNA: TGCGCCAGCAGCTTGGGGGTGGGGATCGGGGGGCGTCGAAGCTATGGCTACACCTTC; CDR3 protein: CASSLGVGIGGRRSYGYTF
CDR3 length: 14; D gene: TRBD1; J gene: TRBJ2-5; V gene: TRBV10-3; clone size: .; CDR3 DNA: TGTGCCATCAGTGACAGGGGGCAGGGAGAGACCCAGTACTTC; CDR3 protein: CAISDRGQGETQYF
CDR3 length: 16; D gene: .; J gene: TRBJ2-1; V gene: TRBV9; clone size: .; CDR3 DNA: TGTGCCAGCAGCGTATTACAGAGTTCCTCCTACAATGAGCAGTTCTTC; CDR3 protein: CASSVLQSSSYNEQFF
CDR3 length: 12; D gene: .; J gene: TRBJ1-2; V gene: TRBV19; clone size: .; CDR3 DNA: TGTGCCAGTAGTAGGAGGGAGTGGGGCTACACCTTC; CDR3 protein: CASSRREWGYTF
CDR3 length: 13; D gene: .; J gene: TRBJ2-2; V gene: TRBV5-1; clone size: .; CDR3 DNA: TGCGCCAGCAGCTTGGACGGAACCGGGGAGCTGTTTTTT; CDR3 protein: CASSLDGTGELFF
CDR3 length: 12; D gene: TRBD1; J gene: TRBJ1-2; V gene: TRBV29-1; clone size: few; CDR3 DNA: TGCAGCGTTGAACGACAGGGGAGCGGCTACACCTTC; CDR3 protein: CSVERQGSGYTF
CDR3 length: 15; D gene: .; J gene: TRBJ2-7; V gene: TRBV19; clone size: many; CDR3 DNA: TGTGCCAGTAGCCTAATCGCGGGACAGTCCTACGAGCAGTACTTC; CDR3 protein: CASSLIAGQSYEQYF
CDR3 length: 14; D gene: .; J gene: TRBJ2-3; V gene: TRBV5-1; clone size: .; CDR3 DNA: TGCGCCAGCAGCTTACTTCCGGGCACAGATACGCAGTATTTT; CDR3 protein: CASSLLPGTDTQYF
CDR3 length: 12; D gene: TRBD1; J gene: TRBJ2-3; V gene: TRBV29-1; clone size: .; CDR3 DNA: TGCAGCGTGGGACAGGAGACAGATACGCAGTATTTT; CDR3 protein: CSVGQETDTQYF
CDR3 length: 13; D gene: .; J gene: TRBJ1-1; V gene: TRBV29-1; clone size: many; CDR3 DNA: TGCAGCACCCGGGTTAGGATGAACACTGAAGCTTTCTTT; CDR3 protein: CSTRVRMNTEAFF
CDR3 length: 16; D gene: TRBD2; J gene: TRBJ2-1; V gene: TRBV19; clone size: once; CDR3 DNA: TGTGCCAGTAGTAGGGGGACTAGCGGGATTTATTATGAGCAGTTCTTC; CDR3 protein: CASSRGTSGIYYEQFF
CDR3 length: 14; D gene: TRBD2; J gene: TRBJ2-7; V gene: TRBV28; clone size: .; CDR3 DNA: TGTGCCAGCAGTCCGAGCGGGGCCATGAACGAGCAGTACTTC; CDR3 protein: CASSPSGAMNEQYF
CDR3 length: 14; D gene: TRBD2; J gene: TRBJ2-5; V gene: TRBV2; clone size: many; CDR3 DNA: TGTGCCAGCAGGACCGGGACTAACAAAGAGACCCAGTACTTC; CDR3 protein: CASRTGTNKETQYF
CDR3 length: 17; D gene: TRBD1; J gene: TRBJ1-3; V gene: TRBV27; clone size: .; CDR3 DNA: TGTGCCAGCAGTTTACGCAGGGGGAGGTCCTCTGGAAACACCATATATTTT; CDR3 protein: CASSLRRGRSSGNTIYF
CDR3 length: 16; D gene: .; J gene: TRBJ2-7; V gene: TRBV5-1; clone size: once; CDR3 DNA: TGCGCCAGCAGCTCGACGATAGGGGGGGGCTCCTACGAGCAGTACTTC; CDR3 protein: CASSSTIGGGSYEQYF
CDR3 length: 20; D gene: TRBD2; J gene: TRBJ2-1; V gene: TRBV5-1; clone size: .; CDR3 DNA: TGCGCCAGCAGCGAAGCCCCGGGACTAGCGGGAGTGTTTGTGGCCAATGAGCAGTTCTTC; CDR3 protein: CASSEAPGLAGVFVANEQFF
CDR3 length: 15; D gene: .; J gene: TRBJ2-7; V gene: TRBV6-5; clone size: many; CDR3 DNA: TGTGCCAGCAGTTACTGGCAGGGAAGCCACAACGAGCAGTACTTC; CDR3 protein: CASSYWQGSHNEQYF
CDR3 length: 15; D gene: .; J gene: TRBJ2-5; V gene: TRBV7-2; clone size: .; CDR3 DNA: TGTGCCAGCAGCCCTCAAACAGGGTCCCAAGAGACCCAGTACTTC; CDR3 protein: CASSPQTGSQETQYF
CDR3 length: 15; D gene: TRBD1; J gene: TRBJ2-1; V gene: TRBV5-4; clone size: .; CDR3 DNA: TGTGCCAGCAGCTTGGGGACAGGGGGCTACAATGAGCAGTTCTTC; CDR3 protein: CASSLGTGGYNEQFF
CDR3 length: 16; D gene: .; J gene: TRBJ2-1; V gene: TRBV7-3; clone size: .; CDR3 DNA: TGTGCCAGCAGCTTAAGAGGGAGAGGGTCCTACAATGAGCAGTTCTTC; CDR3 protein: CASSLRGRGSYNEQFF
CDR3 length: 14; D gene: TRBD1; J gene: TRBJ2-2; V gene: TRBV6-5; clone size: .; CDR3 DNA: TGTGCCAGCCTTGGACAGGGCAACACCGGGGAGCTGTTTTTT; CDR3 protein: CASLGQGNTGELFF
CDR3 length: 14; D gene: TRBD1; J gene: TRBJ2-7; V gene: TRBV5-1; clone size: many; CDR3 DNA: TGCGCCAGCCGCTGGCAGGGGGCGACGGGGGAGCAGTACTTC; CDR3 protein: CASRWQGATGEQYF
CDR3 length: 15; D gene: .; J gene: TRBJ2-5; V gene: TRBV29-1; clone size: .; CDR3 DNA: TGCAGCGTTGAAGACTACGGGGGAGCGAGGGAGACCCAGTACTTC; CDR3 protein: CSVEDYGGARETQYF
CDR3 length: 19; D gene: .; J gene: TRBJ2-7; V gene: TRBV21-1; clone size: .; CDR3 DNA: TGTGCCAGCAGCAAAGGTCAGGGCGTTAACACAGGGGGGGACTACGAGCAGTACTTC; CDR3 protein: CASSKGQGVNTGGDYEQYF
CDR3 length: 18; D gene: TRBD2; J gene: TRBJ2-1; V gene: TRBV6-4; clone size: .; CDR3 DNA: TGTGCCAGCAGTAAGGTCACTAGCGGGAGAAACCGTGGTAATGAGCAGTTCTTC; CDR3 protein: CASSKVTSGRNRGNEQFF
CDR3 length: 21; D gene: TRBD2; J gene: TRBJ2-2; V gene: TRBV7-2; clone size: .; CDR3 DNA: TGTGCCAGCAGCTTAGCTCGTCCGGGACTAGCGGGAGACCGGGGCACCGGGGAGCTGTTTTTT; CDR3 protein: CASSLARPGLAGDRGTGELFF
CDR3 length: 18; D gene: .; J gene: TRBJ2-5; V gene: TRBV11-2; clone size: .; CDR3 DNA: TGTGCCAGCACGCTTAGAGATGGTGACGCCGTCTACGGGGAGACCCAGTACTTC; CDR3 protein: CASTLRDGDAVYGETQYF
CDR3 length: 12; D gene: .; J gene: TRBJ2-7; V gene: TRBV2; clone size: .; CDR3 DNA: TGTGCCAGCAGTGAAATGGGACACGAGCAGTACTTC; CDR3 protein: CASSEMGHEQYF
CDR3 length: 13; D gene: .; J gene: TRBJ2-3; V gene: TRBV5-1; clone size: .; CDR3 DNA: TGCGCCAGCAGAGGTCAGAGCACAGATACGCAGTATTTT; CDR3 protein: CASRGQSTDTQYF
CDR3 length: 16; D gene: TRBD1; J gene: TRBJ2-3; V gene: TRBV11-1; clone size: .; CDR3 DNA: TGTGCCAGCAGCTTAGGCCCGGGACAGGGGGCAGATACGCAGTATTTT; CDR3 protein: CASSLGPGQGADTQYF
CDR3 length: 13; D gene: .; J gene: TRBJ2-5; V gene: TRBV7-9; clone size: .; CDR3 DNA: TGTGCCAGCAGCTCCAAAGGCCCAGAGACCCAGTACTTC; CDR3 protein: CASSSKGPETQYF